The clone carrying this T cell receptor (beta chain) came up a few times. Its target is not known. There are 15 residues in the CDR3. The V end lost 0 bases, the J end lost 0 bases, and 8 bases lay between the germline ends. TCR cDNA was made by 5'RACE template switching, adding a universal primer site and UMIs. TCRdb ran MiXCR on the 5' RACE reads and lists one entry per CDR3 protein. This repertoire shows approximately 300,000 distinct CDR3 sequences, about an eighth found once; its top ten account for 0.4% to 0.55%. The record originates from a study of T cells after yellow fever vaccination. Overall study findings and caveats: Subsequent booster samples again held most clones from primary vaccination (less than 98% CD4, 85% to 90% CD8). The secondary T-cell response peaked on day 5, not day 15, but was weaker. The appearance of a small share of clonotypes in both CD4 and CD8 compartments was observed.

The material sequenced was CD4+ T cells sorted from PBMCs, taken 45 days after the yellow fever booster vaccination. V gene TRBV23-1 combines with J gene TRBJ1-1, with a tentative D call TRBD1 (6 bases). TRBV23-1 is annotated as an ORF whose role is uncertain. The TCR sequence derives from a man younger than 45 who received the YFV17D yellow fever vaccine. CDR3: CASSQSTGLNTEAFF. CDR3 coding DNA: TGCGCCAGCAGTCAATCAACAGGGCTGAACACTGAAGCTTTCTTT.